Presented here are 10 T cell receptor beta chains from one specimen sequenced in a study of blood T cells in healthy people across ages. Alongside a J-beta primer mix, a sample-barcoded 5' primer served in a second PCR lasting 7 to 11 cycles. TCRdb re-derived calls from the 5' RACE reads in MiXCR, one entry per CDR3 protein. The table records about 780,000 distinct CDR3 sequences, 46% of them present only once. Sample: blood. Receptors were obtained from a man aged 80 or over in good health.

V gene TRBV7-2 combines with J gene TRBJ2-5; no firm D call. With 7 bases removed from V and 11 bases from J, the gap between germline ends came to 20 bases. The CDR3 spans 13 residues. Germline V CDR1 and CDR2: SGHTA, FQGNSA. The CDR3 loop reads CASIRLFTNEQYF. The CDR3 coding sequence is TGTGCCAGCATTAGACTTTTCACTAATGAGCAGTACTTC.

The sample holds many counts of this clonotype. The gene calls are TRBV7-2 and TRBJ2-6, with D unclear. V was shortened by 5 bases and J by 1 base, with 12 bases between the two germline ends. The germline gives CDR1 SGHTA, CDR2 FQGNSA. This CDR3 contains 16 residues. DNA of the CDR3: TGTGCCAGCAGCCTCAGATTTGGTTCTGGGGCCAACGTCCTGACTTTC. Protein: CASSLRFGSGANVLTF.

This rearrangement joins TRBV7-2 to TRBJ2-1, with D maybe TRBD1 (6 bases). Per the germline V gene, CDR1 is SGHTA and CDR2 is FQGNSA. The CDR3 is 16 amino acids. Trimming took 6 bases from V and 0 from J, leaving 15 bases between them. The CDR3 DNA follows: TGTGCCAGCAGTTCGGACAGTTTAAGCTCCTACAATGAGCAGTTCTTC. It codes for CASSSDSLSSYNEQFF.

There are a few counts of this clonotype. The CDR3 sequence: CASSAYEQYF. The CDR3 DNA reads as TGTGCCAGCAGTGCCTACGAGCAGTACTTC. The chain has TRBV2 and TRBJ2-7; D call uncertain. Per germline, CDR1 SNHLY and CDR2 FYNNEI. The CDR3 runs to 10 residues. V lost 4 bases, J lost 2 bases, and 0 bases lay in between.

This rearrangement joins TRBV15 to TRBJ2-3, with no clear D. Germline assignment: CDR1 LNHNV and CDR2 YYDKDF (reference sequence). V was trimmed by 4 bases and J by 0 bases, leaving 8 bases between them. The CDR3 runs 14 residues. The CDR3 loop is CATSNGISTDTQYF. CDR3 coding DNA: TGTGCCACCAGCAACGGAATTAGCACAGATACGCAGTATTTT.

This clonotype was seen a handful of times. The rearrangement links TRBV6-2 or TRBV6-3 to TRBJ1-2; D uncertain. This CDR3 is built from 13 residues. Germline V gives CDR1 MNHEY, CDR2 SVGEGT. Trimming took 6 bases from V and 5 from J, leaving 13 bases between them. The CDR3 protein is CASRRGQEYGYTF. CDR3 sequence (DNA): TGTGCCAGCAGAAGAGGGCAAGAATATGGCTACACCTTC.

In this sample, this clonotype turned up a few times. V and J are TRBV29-1 and TRBJ2-3; no clear D. V lost 8 bases, J lost 1 base, and 13 bases lay in between. CDR3 length: 13 amino acids. Germline CDR1 reads SQVTM; CDR2 reads ANQGSEA. CDR3 nucleotide sequence: TGCAGCCCAACACCCTGGGGCACAGATACGCAGTATTTT. This sequence encodes CSPTPWGTDTQYF.

As for this clonotype: This could be a read error, since a much larger clone is one nucleotide away. This chain links TRBV20-1 with TRBJ2-5; D gene ambiguous. The CDR3 totals 13 residues. V lost 6 bases to trimming and J lost 6 bases, with 17 bases between them. CDR1 and CDR2 from the germline V gene are DFQATT and SNEGSKA (reference sequence). CDR3 nucleotide sequence: TGCAGTGCCGGACCCTCCCTCCAGAAGACCCAGTACTTC. Translated, it gives CSAGPSLQKTQYF.

The chain uses TRBV7-2 and TRBJ2-1, with no clear D. Germline CDR1 and CDR2: SGHTA and FQGNSA. V lost 1 base, J lost 8 bases, and 9 bases lay in between. There are 13 residues in the CDR3. CDR3 bases: TGTGCCAGCAGCTTAGGTTGGCTTGATGAGCAGTTCTTC. Residues: CASSLGWLDEQFF.

The table lists this clonotype with a few counts. CDR3 sequence: CASSLGLRDEQFF. DNA for the CDR3: TGTGCCAGCAGCCTCGGACTTCGCGATGAGCAGTTCTTC. The rearrangement links TRBV5-4 to TRBJ2-1; D perhaps matches TRBD2 (5 bases). The germline V gene has CDR1 SGHNT and CDR2 YYREEE (reference sequence). The V end lost 4 bases, the J end lost 8 bases, and 13 bases lay between the germline ends. The CDR3 spans 13 residues. Full variable domain (remainder filled in from reference TRBV5-4 and TRBJ2-1): ETGVTQSPTHLIKTRGQQVTLRCSSQSGHNTVSWYQQALGQGPQFIFQYYREEENGRGNFPPRFSGLQFPNYSSELNVNALELDDSALYLCASSLGLRDEQFFGPGTRLTVL.